This T cell receptor beta chain is from a study of cytomegalovirus exposure and HLA in healthy donors. The study's findings and limits: Segments of the TCR beta V type were, in most cases, productive about 90% or about 30% of the time in an earlier analysis.

V lost 1 base and J 2 bases, leaving 5 bases between the germline ends. Per the germline V gene, CDR1 is SGHNT and CDR2 is YYREEE (reference sequence). The CDR3 runs 13 residues. This clone appeared once. The antigen remains unidentified. Both 60 Vbeta primers and 13 Jbeta primers went into the PCR. The data were produced by immunoSEQ multiplex PCR, yet TCRdb's version contains in-frame clones alone and is incomplete. This sample carries about 210,000 clones, around 81% of them seen once, and the ten largest clones take roughly 10%. The chain carries TRBV5-4 and TRBJ2-3; D is unresolved. The material sequenced was PBMCs. This TCR derives from a woman aged 50 to 65 in good health and CMV-seropositive. CDR3 region: CASSLWATDTQYF. The CDR3 DNA sequence: TGTGCCAGCAGCTTGTGGGCCACAGATACGCAGTATTTT.